This T cell receptor (beta chain) was sequenced for a study of blood T cells in healthy people across ages. In its sample, this clonotype was seen many times. V lost 8 bases and J lost 1; bases outside the gene matches: 7. From germline, CDR1 is ENHRY and CDR2 SYGVKD. CDR3 length: 16 residues. The second PCR ran 7 to 11 cycles with a sample-barcoded 5' primer and J-beta primers. A 12-random-nucleotide template-switch adaptor tagged each cDNA molecule. TCRdb called the 5' RACE reads again in MiXCR, with one record for every CDR3 protein. The sample lists some 670,000 distinct CDR3 sequences; around 52% were seen once.

Sequencing was performed on blood. The chain couples TRBV10-3 to TRBJ2-7, with TRBD2 matching over 14 bases. This clonotype was obtained from a woman older than 75 in good health. The CDR3 loop is CAIRGLAGVESYEQYF. DNA of the CDR3: TGTGCCATCCGGGGACTAGCGGGAGTTGAGTCCTACGAGCAGTACTTC.